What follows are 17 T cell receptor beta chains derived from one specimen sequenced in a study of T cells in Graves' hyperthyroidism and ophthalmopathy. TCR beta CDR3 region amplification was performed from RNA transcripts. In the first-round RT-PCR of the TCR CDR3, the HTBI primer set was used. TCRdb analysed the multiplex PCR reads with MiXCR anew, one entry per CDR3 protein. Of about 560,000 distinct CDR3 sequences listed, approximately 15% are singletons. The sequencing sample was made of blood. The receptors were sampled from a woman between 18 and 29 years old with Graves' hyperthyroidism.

The CDR3 here is CASSIAGTGGVGEQYF. As DNA, the CDR3 is TGTGCCAGTAGTATAGCTGGGACAGGAGGAGTGGGGGAGCAGTACTTC. This chain uses TRBV19 with TRBJ2-7; TRBD1 aligns across 8 bases. The CDR3 has 16 amino acids. Germline values: CDR1 LNHDA, CDR2 SQIVND (reference sequence). J gave up 7 bases and V 1 base, and 12 bases lay outside the gene matches.

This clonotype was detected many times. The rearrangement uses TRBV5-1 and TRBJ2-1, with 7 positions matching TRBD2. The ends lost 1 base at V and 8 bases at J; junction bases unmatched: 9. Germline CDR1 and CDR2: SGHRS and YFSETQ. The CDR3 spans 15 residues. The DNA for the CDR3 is TGCGCCAGCAGCTTGAGGACGGGAGGAATATATGAGCAGTTCTTC. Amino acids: CASSLRTGGIYEQFF.

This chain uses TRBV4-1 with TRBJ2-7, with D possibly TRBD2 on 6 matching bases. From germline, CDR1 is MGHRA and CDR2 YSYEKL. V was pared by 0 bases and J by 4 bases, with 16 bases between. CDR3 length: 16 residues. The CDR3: CASSQDLYRRDYEQYF. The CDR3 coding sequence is TGCGCCAGCAGCCAAGATTTATACAGGAGGGATTACGAGCAGTACTTC.

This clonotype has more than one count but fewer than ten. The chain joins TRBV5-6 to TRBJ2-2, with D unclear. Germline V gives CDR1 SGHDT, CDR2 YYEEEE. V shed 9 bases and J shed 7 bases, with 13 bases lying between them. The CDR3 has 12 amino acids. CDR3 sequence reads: CATNLGVGELFF. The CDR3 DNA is TGTGCCACCAATCTGGGCGTCGGGGAGCTGTTTTTT.

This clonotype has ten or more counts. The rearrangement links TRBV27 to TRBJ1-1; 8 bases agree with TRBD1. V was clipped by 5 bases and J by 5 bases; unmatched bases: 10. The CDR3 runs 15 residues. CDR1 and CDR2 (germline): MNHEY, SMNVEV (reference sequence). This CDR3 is CASSPRQGTGTEAFF. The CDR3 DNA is TGTGCCAGCAGTCCCAGACAGGGGACGGGGACTGAAGCTTTCTTT.

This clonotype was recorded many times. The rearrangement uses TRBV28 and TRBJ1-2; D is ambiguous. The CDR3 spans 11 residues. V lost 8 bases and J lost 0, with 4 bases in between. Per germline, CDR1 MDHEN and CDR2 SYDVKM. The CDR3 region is CASYANYGYTF. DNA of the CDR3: TGTGCCAGCTATGCTAACTATGGCTACACCTTC.

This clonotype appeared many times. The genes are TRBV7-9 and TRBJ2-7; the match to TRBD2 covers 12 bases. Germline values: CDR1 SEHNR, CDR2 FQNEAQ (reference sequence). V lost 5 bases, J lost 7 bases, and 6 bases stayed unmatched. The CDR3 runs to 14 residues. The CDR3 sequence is CASSAELAGGEQYF. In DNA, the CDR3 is TGTGCCAGCAGCGCAGAACTAGCGGGGGGAGAGCAGTACTTC.

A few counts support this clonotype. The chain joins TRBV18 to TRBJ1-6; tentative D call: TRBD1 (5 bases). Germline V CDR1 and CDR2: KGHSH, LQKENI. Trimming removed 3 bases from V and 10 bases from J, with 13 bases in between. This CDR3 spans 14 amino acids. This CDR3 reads CASSPRQGGSPLHF. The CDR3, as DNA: TGTGCCAGCTCACCCAGGCAGGGTGGGTCACCCCTCCACTTT.

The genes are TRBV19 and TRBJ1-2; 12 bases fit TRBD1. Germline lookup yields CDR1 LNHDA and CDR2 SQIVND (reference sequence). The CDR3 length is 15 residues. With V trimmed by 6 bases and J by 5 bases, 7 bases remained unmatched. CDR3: CASSTGQGARYGYTF. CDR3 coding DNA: TGTGCCAGTAGCACGGGACAGGGGGCTCGGTATGGCTACACCTTC.

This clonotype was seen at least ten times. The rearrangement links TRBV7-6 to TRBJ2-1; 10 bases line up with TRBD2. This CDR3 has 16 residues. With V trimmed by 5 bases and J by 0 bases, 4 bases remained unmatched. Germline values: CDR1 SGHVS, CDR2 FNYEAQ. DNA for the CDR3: TGTGCCAGCAGCCAGGGACTAGCGAGCTCCTACAATGAGCAGTTCTTC. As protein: CASSQGLASSYNEQFF. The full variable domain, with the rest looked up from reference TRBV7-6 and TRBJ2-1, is GAGVSQSPRYKVTKRGQDVALRCDPISGHVSLYWYRQALGQGPEFLTYFNYEAQQDKSGLPNDRFSAERPEGSISTLTIQRTEQRDSAMYRCASSQGLASSYNEQFFGPGTRLTVL.

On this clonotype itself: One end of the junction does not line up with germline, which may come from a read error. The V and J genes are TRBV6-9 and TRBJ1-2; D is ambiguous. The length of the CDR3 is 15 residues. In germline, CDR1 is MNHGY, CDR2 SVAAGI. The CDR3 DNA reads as TGTGCCGGCAGTTACGAGGCGTCCCCTAACTATGGCTACACCTTC. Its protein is CAGSYEASPNYGYTF.

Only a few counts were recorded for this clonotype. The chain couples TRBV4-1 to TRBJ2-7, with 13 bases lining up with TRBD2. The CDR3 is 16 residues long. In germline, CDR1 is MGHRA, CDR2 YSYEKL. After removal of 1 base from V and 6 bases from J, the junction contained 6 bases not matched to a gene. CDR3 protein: CASSQGGTSGAIEQYF. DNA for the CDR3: TGCGCCAGCAGCCAAGGCGGGACTAGCGGGGCCATCGAGCAGTACTTC.

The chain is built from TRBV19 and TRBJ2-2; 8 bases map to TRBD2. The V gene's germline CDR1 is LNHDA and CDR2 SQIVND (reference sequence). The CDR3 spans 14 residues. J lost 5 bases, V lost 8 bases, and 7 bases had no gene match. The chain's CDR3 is CASCWLAGTGELFF. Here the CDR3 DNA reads TGTGCCAGTTGCTGGCTAGCGGGTACCGGGGAGCTGTTTTTT.

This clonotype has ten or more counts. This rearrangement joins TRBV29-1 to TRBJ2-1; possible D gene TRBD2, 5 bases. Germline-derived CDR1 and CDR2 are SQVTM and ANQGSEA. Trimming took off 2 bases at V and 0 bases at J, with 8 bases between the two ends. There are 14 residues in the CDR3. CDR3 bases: TGCAGCGTTGAACCCGAGGGCTCCTACAATGAGCAGTTCTTC. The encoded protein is CSVEPEGSYNEQFF.

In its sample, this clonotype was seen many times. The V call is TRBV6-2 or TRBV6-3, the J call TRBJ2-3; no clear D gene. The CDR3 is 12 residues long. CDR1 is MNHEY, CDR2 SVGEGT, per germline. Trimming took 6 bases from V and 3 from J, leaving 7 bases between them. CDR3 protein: CASSNPTDTQYF. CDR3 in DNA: TGTGCCAGCAGCAACCCTACAGATACGCAGTATTTT.

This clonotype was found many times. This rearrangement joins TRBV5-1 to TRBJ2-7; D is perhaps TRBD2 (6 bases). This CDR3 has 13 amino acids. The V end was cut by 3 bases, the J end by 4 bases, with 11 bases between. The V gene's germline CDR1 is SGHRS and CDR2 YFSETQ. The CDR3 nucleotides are TGCGCCAGCAGCTACGGGAGTCGGTACGAGCAGTACTTC. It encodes CASSYGSRYEQYF.

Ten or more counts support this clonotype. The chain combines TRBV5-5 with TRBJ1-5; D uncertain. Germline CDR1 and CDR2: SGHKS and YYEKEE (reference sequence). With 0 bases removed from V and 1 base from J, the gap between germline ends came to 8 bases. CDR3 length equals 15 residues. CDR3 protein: CASSLGQLSNQPQHF. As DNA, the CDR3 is TGTGCCAGCAGCTTGGGTCAGCTGAGCAATCAGCCCCAGCATTTT. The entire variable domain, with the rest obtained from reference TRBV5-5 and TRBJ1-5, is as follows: DAGVTQSPTHLIKTRGQQVTLRCSPISGHKSVSWYQQVLGQGPQFIFQYYEKEERGRGNFPDRFSARQFPNYSSELNVNALLLGDSALYLCASSLGQLSNQPQHFGDGTRLSIL.